This T cell receptor (beta chain) was found in a study of shared clonotypes between healthy human individuals. Notes on the study in general: An effect of sequencing depth on clonotype sharing among donors was expected.

This was a deep-level run. Original data processing: Quality scores were absent from the junction-only immunoSEQ sequences, so filtering differed. The table came from immunoSEQ multiplex PCR; TCRdb's copy has only in-frame clones and leaves some out. Clone size and V and J calls were adopted from that table, with D and trimming inferred from the DNA. This sample has about 520,000 clones, with about 78% found just once. Every donor was a Caucasian adult from Nashville, Tennessee. After removal of 2 bases from V and 4 bases from J, the junction contained 6 bases not matched to a gene. Germline V gene sequence: CDR1 MGHRA, CDR2 YSYEKL. The CDR3 runs 18 residues. This clone was detected a few times. Its antigen is not identified.

The rearrangement links TRBV4-1 to TRBJ2-6, with TRBD1 matching over 12 bases. The sequenced sample consisted of PBMCs. This receptor was obtained from a woman aged 40 to 50 in good health. Some clones in this sample may be carry-over from other donors' samples. In DNA, the CDR3 is TGCGCCAGCAGCCAACTGGGACAGGGGGCGCGGGGGGCCAACGTCCTGACTTTC. As protein: CASSQLGQGARGANVLTF.